This T cell receptor beta chain was identified in a study of T cell responses to AZD1222 COVID-19 vaccine. The CDR3 is made up of 15 amino acids. CDR1 SGHDN and CDR2 FVKESK come from the germline V gene. V was clipped by 1 base and J by 5 bases, with 14 bases between them. The assay was immunoSEQ multiplex PCR, and TCRdb's table has in-frame clones only and misses some. This table holds around 140,000 clones, 75% to 90% found once. Notes on this clone: Antigen: not known.

Overall study results and limits: Reportedly, close to half of spike-specific TCRs are directed against unmutated variant regions. Females outnumbered males among donors, who were mostly white British; clonal diversity was possibly underestimated.

The origin of this receptor is an adult in good health. The genes are TRBV14 and TRBJ1-1, with a tentative D call TRBD1 (5 bases). Source: peripheral blood, taken on day 0 of AZD1222 vaccination. CDR3 nucleotides: TGTGCCAGCAGCCAAGCCTCCGCAGGGCAGACTGAAGCTTTCTTT. Its translation is CASSQASAGQTEAFF.